The 15 T cell receptor beta chains given below trace back to one sample, sequenced in a study of blood T cells in healthy people across ages. Sample-barcoded 5' priming and a J-beta primer mix drove a second PCR of 7 to 11 cycles. TCRdb analysed the 5' RACE reads with MiXCR anew, one entry per CDR3 protein. The table includes about 670,000 distinct CDR3 sequences, approximately 40% detected once. Sequences were obtained from blood. The receptor source for this set is an elderly man in good health.

About this clonotype: Since a much larger clone is just one base distant, this may be a read error. The V gene is TRBV12-3 or TRBV12-4, the J gene TRBJ2-7; TRBD1 might be the D (7 bases). The CDR3 runs to 14 residues. The V and J ends lost 6 bases and 6 bases respectively, with 18 bases between them. The chain's CDR3 is CASRSTGDWGEQYF. DNA of the CDR3: TGTGCCAGCAGGTCCACAGGGGACTGGGGCGAGCAGTACTTC.

This clonotype was observed a handful of times. J is TRBJ2-3 and V is TRBV5-1; D is ambiguous. Germline V gives CDR1 SGHRS, CDR2 YFSETQ. The CDR3 consists of 15 residues. Trimming removed 0 bases at V and 0 bases at J, with 8 bases between. The CDR3 sequence is CASSLADDSTDTQYF. The CDR3 DNA sequence: TGCGCCAGCAGCTTGGCGGACGACAGCACAGATACGCAGTATTTT. Full variable domain (rest looked up from reference TRBV5-1 and TRBJ2-3): KAGVTQTPRYLIKTRGQQVTLSCSPISGHRSVSWYQQTPGQGLQFLFEYFSETQRNKGNFPGRFSGRQFSNSRSEMNVSTLELGDSALYLCASSLADDSTDTQYFGPGTRLTVL.

V and J are TRBV6-2 or TRBV6-3 and TRBJ2-7; 9 bases fit TRBD1. Germline V CDR1 and CDR2: MNHEY, SVGEGT. V trimming: 6 bases; J trimming: 6 bases; junction bases outside the gene matches: 12. The CDR3 has 15 residues. CDR3 in amino acids: CASRPGQGLNGEQYF. The CDR3 DNA reads as TGTGCCAGCAGGCCGGGACAGGGTTTGAATGGCGAGCAGTACTTC.

This clonotype turned up a few times. The genes are TRBV9 and TRBJ2-1; 11 bases fit TRBD2. Germline trimming cut 3 bases from V and 12 bases from J; bases unmatched to any gene: 17. This CDR3 region has 17 residues. Per germline, CDR1 SGDLS and CDR2 YYNGEE. CDR3 sequence reads: CASSANTGTSGPVGQFF. The CDR3 bases are TGTGCCAGCAGCGCAAATACCGGGACTAGCGGCCCGGTTGGGCAGTTCTTC.

In this sample, this clonotype turned up a few times. The rearrangement joins TRBV7-3 to TRBJ2-7; 7 bases match TRBD1. V trimming: 10 bases; J trimming: 4 bases; junction bases outside the gene matches: 10. This CDR3 region has 13 residues. From germline, CDR1 is SGHTA and CDR2 FQGTGA. DNA for the CDR3: TGTGCCATAGGACAGGCTGGGATTTACGAGCAGTACTTC. Translated: CAIGQAGIYEQYF.

The CDR3 is CSAPPAGFAETQYF. CDR3 sequence (DNA): TGCAGTGCCCCCCCGGCGGGGTTCGCGGAGACCCAGTACTTC. This chain connects TRBV20-1 to TRBJ2-7, with a tentative D call TRBD2 (6 bases). TRBJ2-5 explains the end of the DNA better; the J call may be wrong. Germline CDR1 reads DFQATT; CDR2 reads SNEGSKA (reference sequence). CDR3 length: 14 amino acids.

This chain links TRBV6-1 with TRBJ2-5, with TRBD2 matching over 7 bases. CDR1 and CDR2 (germline): MNHNS, SASEGT. The CDR3 spans 17 residues. The J segment lost 1 base and the V segment lost 6 bases, leaving 14 bases of the junction unmatched. The CDR3 region is CASRLQVVAGLQETQYF. For the CDR3, the DNA is TGTGCCAGCAGGCTCCAAGTCGTAGCGGGCCTCCAAGAGACCCAGTACTTC.

This clonotype was seen more than once but under ten times. V is TRBV6-5 and J is TRBJ2-7; 8 bases align to TRBD1. Germline assignment: CDR1 MNHEY and CDR2 SVGAGI. The CDR3 length is 13 residues. Trimming at V came to 6 bases and at J to 2 bases, leaving 3 bases not matched to a gene. CDR3 loop: CASRAGGPYEQYF. The CDR3, as DNA: TGTGCCAGCAGAGCAGGGGGCCCCTACGAGCAGTACTTC.

This sequence joins TRBV12-3 or TRBV12-4 and TRBJ2-7; either TRBD1 or TRBD2 may supply D (5 bases each). Deletions cut 4 bases from V and 4 bases from J, with 17 bases between. There are 15 residues in the CDR3. The CDR3 DNA reads as TGTGCCAGCAGTTCCACCTTGGGACGCGGATACGAGCAGTACTTC. Amino acid sequence: CASSSTLGRGYEQYF.

This clonotype was detected a few times. With a much larger clone just one base away, this may be a read error. The V gene is TRBV29-1, the J gene TRBJ2-7; D gene unclear. CDR3 size: 11 residues. The germline gives CDR1 SQVTM, CDR2 ANQGSEA. Trimming removed 7 bases at V and 3 bases at J, with 10 bases between. The CDR3 reads CSGTGSYEQYF. The CDR3 DNA sequence: TGCAGCGGTACGGGCAGCTACGAGCAGTACTTC.

The rearrangement links TRBV14 to TRBJ1-4; D perhaps matches TRBD1 (5 bases). CDR3 length: 12 residues. The V and J ends lost 4 bases and 8 bases respectively, with 8 bases between them. CDR1 and CDR2 (germline): SGHDN, FVKESK. CDR3: CASSPKGEKLFF. The CDR3, as DNA: TGTGCCAGCAGCCCCAAGGGGGAAAAACTGTTTTTT.

The chain combines TRBV7-2 with TRBJ2-5, with D tentatively TRBD1 (7 bases). Germline loops: CDR1 SGHTA, CDR2 FQGNSA. The CDR3 covers 15 residues. Trimming shortened V by 4 bases and J by 2 bases, and 14 bases separated the two germline ends. CDR3 in amino acids: CASSSGQTRQETQYF. CDR3 DNA: TGTGCCAGCAGCTCGGGACAGACTAGACAAGAGACCCAGTACTTC. The full variable domain, completed using reference TRBV7-2 and TRBJ2-5, is GAGVSQSPSNKVTEKGKDVELRCDPISGHTALYWYRQSLGQGLEFLIYFQGNSAPDKSGLPSDRFSAERTGGSVSTLTIQRTQQEDSAVYLCASSSGQTRQETQYFGPGTRLLVL.

The sample holds many counts of this clonotype. This chain connects TRBV29-1 to TRBJ2-1; 12 nucleotides align to TRBD2. J was trimmed by 7 bases and V by 4 bases; bases with no gene match: 14. Germline CDR1 reads SQVTM; CDR2 reads ANQGSEA. This CDR3 has 17 residues. In DNA, the CDR3 is TGCAGCGTTGTCCTCTCTAGCGGGAGGGCCTTAGGAAATGAGCAGTTCTTC. Translating gives CSVVLSSGRALGNEQFF.

This clonotype showed up just once. V gene TRBV4-3 combines with J gene TRBJ1-2; tentatively, D is TRBD1 (6 bases). V was cut by 0 bases and J by 0 bases, with 14 bases left in between. Per germline, CDR1 LGHNA and CDR2 YSLEER. The CDR3 extends over 17 amino acids. The CDR3 coding sequence is TGCGCCAGCAGCCAAGATGTGGGGGCTCCTTCTAACTATGGCTACACCTTC. Amino acid sequence: CASSQDVGAPSNYGYTF.

This clonotype was counted only a few times. The gene calls are TRBV7-2 and TRBJ1-6, with 8 bases aligning to TRBD1. V lost 5 bases and J lost 6; bases outside the gene matches: 6. Germline V gene data show CDR1 as SGHTA and CDR2 as FQGNSA. The CDR3 contains 15 residues. The CDR3 loop is CASSPETGVNSPLHF. CDR3 bases: TGTGCCAGCAGCCCGGAGACAGGGGTTAATTCACCCCTCCACTTT.